This TCR beta chain originates from a study of blood T cell repertoires in COVID-19. This clone has just one count. Only in-frame clones appear in the TCRdb table, and some are missing; sequencing was by immunoSEQ multiplex PCR. There are some 260,000 clones in the sample; over 75% occur only once, and approximately 1.6% lies in the top ten. The sequenced sample consisted of PBMCs or T cells enriched from blood (not recorded which). The clonotype comes from a man aged 35 to 55 who had recovered from COVID-19.

CDR3: CASSYRRAEKLFF. The DNA of the CDR3 is TGTGCCAGCAGTTATAGGAGGGCGGAAAAACTGTTTTTT. This rearrangement joins TRBV6-5 to TRBJ1-4; D is uncertain. The CDR3 has 13 amino acids. V lost 3 bases to trimming and J lost 8 bases, with 10 bases between them. The germline gives CDR1 MNHEY, CDR2 SVGAGI.